The entry that follows covers one TCR beta chain sequence. The antigen is unknown. Each TCR library used 3500 ng of total RNA. TCRdb reprocessed the 5' RACE reads and reports one entry per CDR3 protein, with no DNA. The sample totals approximately 380,000 distinct CDR3 sequences. This specimen belongs to a study of monozygotic twins with inflammatory bowel disease. The germline CDR1 and CDR2 sequences are ENHRY and SYGVKD. The CDR3 covers 16 residues. Study results and caveats: Clonotypes shared with others were fewer in IBD patients than in healthy twins, especially with disease activity. IBD patients had lower TCRbeta diversity (inverse Simpson) than healthy co-twins. Concordance status among twins (concordant versus discordant) showed no link to repertoire similarity, possibly from limited power.

The V and J genes are TRBV10-3 and TRBJ1-1; there is no DNA to check the TCRdb D call of TRBD1. Specimen: blood. This TCR was sampled from a human donor with ulcerative colitis or Crohn's disease, or a healthy co-twin of an affected twin (not recorded which). The CDR3 protein is CAIRSGVYLLNTEAFF.